This T cell receptor (beta chain) appears in the sequencing data of a study of OX40 agonist ivuxolimab in advanced cancers. Looking at the study overall: Dose-escalation patients were diagnosed with hepatocellular carcinoma, melanoma, renal cell cancer or head and neck cancer.

Profiled with immunoSEQ multiplex PCR; TCRdb holds only in-frame clones, not every one. The sample holds about 42,000 clones; 65% to 85% are singletons and the top ten take about 23%. Trimming cost V 5 bases and J 1 base; bases outside gene matches: 4. The CDR3 covers 15 residues. CDR1 is MNHNY and CDR2 is SVGAGI in the germline V gene (reference sequence). The rearrangement links TRBV6-6 to TRBJ1-5, with 8 positions matching TRBD1. Sequenced material: CD4+ or CD8+ T cells sorted from blood, taken in a trial of the OX40 agonist ivuxolimab. This sequence was found in an adult with an advanced solid tumor such as melanoma, head and neck, liver or kidney cancer. CDR3 in DNA: TGTGCCAGCAGTACGCACAGGGGGAGCAATCAGCCCCAGCATTTT. Its protein product is CASSTHRGSNQPQHF.